The 22 T cell receptor beta chains below were found in one sample sequenced in a study of glioma-infiltrating T cells after dendritic cell vaccination. The repertoire was sequenced with immunoSEQ multiplex PCR; TCRdb's copy has only in-frame clones and lacks some. The sample lists 45,000 to 55,000 clones, approximately 85% occurring once. The specimen comprised blood, sampled before dendritic cell vaccination. The source of these receptors is a human donor with glioblastoma.

The chain is built from TRBV14 and TRBJ2-7, with D perhaps matching TRBD1 (7 bases). The CDR3 has 14 residues. V was trimmed by 0 bases and J by 6 bases, leaving 12 bases between them. CDR1 and CDR2 from the germline V gene are SGHDN and FVKESK. The CDR3 loop is CASSQEGRGVEQYF. The DNA of the CDR3 is TGTGCCAGCAGCCAAGAGGGCAGGGGGGTCGAGCAGTACTTC.

This chain links TRBV27 with TRBJ1-2; D remains unclear. The germline gives CDR1 MNHEY, CDR2 SMNVEV (reference sequence). V was trimmed by 3 bases and J by 4 bases, leaving 12 bases between them. The CDR3 covers 14 residues. DNA of the CDR3: TGTGCCAGCAGTTTGAATAGCAAAATCTATGGCTACACCTTC. It codes for CASSLNSKIYGYTF.

The chain carries TRBV4-3 and TRBJ2-1, with 7 bases matching TRBD2. The V segment lost 2 bases and the J segment 8 bases; nucleotides outside the gene matches: 12. The CDR3 is 16 amino acids. Germline V lookup: CDR1 LGHNA, CDR2 YSLEER. The chain's CDR3 is CASSQPSGTQTDEQFF. The CDR3, as DNA: TGCGCCAGCAGCCAACCCAGCGGGACTCAGACCGATGAGCAGTTCTTC.

The CDR3 nucleotides are TGTGCCAGCAGTGTGGAAGGGGGATATGGCGAGACCCAGTACTTC. This translates into CASSVEGGYGETQYF. The chain combines TRBV2 with TRBJ2-5, with a weak D call TRBD1 (6 bases). Germline lookup yields CDR1 SNHLY and CDR2 FYNNEI. Deletions cut 4 bases from V and 5 bases from J, with 17 bases between. The CDR3 loop spans 15 amino acids.

In this sample, this clone turned up a few times. The rearrangement links TRBV29-1 to TRBJ2-7; no firm D call. The length of the CDR3 is 12 residues. Germline values: CDR1 SQVTM, CDR2 ANQGSEA. DNA of the CDR3: TGCAGTATCACGTCTAGCTCCTACGAGCAGTACTTC. Its translation: CSITSSSYEQYF.

The V and J genes are TRBV29-1 and TRBJ2-6; D remains unclear. V gave up 4 bases and J gave up 0 bases, with 10 bases separating them. Germline assignment: CDR1 SQVTM and CDR2 ANQGSEA. The CDR3 loop spans 15 amino acids. The CDR3 reads CSVATIASGANVLTF. CDR3 DNA sequence: TGCAGCGTTGCAACCATAGCCTCTGGGGCCAACGTCCTGACTTTC.

The rearrangement uses TRBV2 and TRBJ2-1; D remains unclear. Germline assignment: CDR1 SNHLY and CDR2 FYNNEI. The V end was cut by 7 bases, the J end by 8 bases, with 12 bases between. This CDR3 is 12 amino acids long. In DNA form, the CDR3 reads TGTGCCAGCAAAGGAGTGAAGGATGAGCAGTTCTTC. Translating gives CASKGVKDEQFF.

The V gene is TRBV7-2, the J gene TRBJ2-1; perhaps TRBD1 as D (5 bases). Trimming took 6 bases from V and 3 from J, leaving 9 bases between them. The germline V gene encodes CDR1 SGHTA and CDR2 FQGNSA. The CDR3 runs to 13 residues. CDR3 in DNA: TGTGCCAGCAGTTTCGACAGCTACAATGAGCAGTTCTTC. It specifies CASSFDSYNEQFF.

The V gene is TRBV11-2, the J gene TRBJ2-5; possibly TRBD2 for D (7 bases). CDR3 size: 15 residues. V dropped 1 base and J dropped 5 bases, with 14 bases sitting between them. The germline gives CDR1 SGHAT, CDR2 FQNNGV. The CDR3 loop is CASSLGQGRVETQYF. The CDR3 DNA follows: TGTGCCAGCAGCTTAGGGCAGGGGAGGGTCGAGACCCAGTACTTC.

The rearrangement links TRBV5-4 to TRBJ2-3; TRBD2 matches at 9 bases. Germline-derived CDR1 and CDR2 are SGHNT and YYREEE (reference sequence). J was trimmed by 4 bases and V by 0 bases; bases with no gene match: 6. The CDR3 contains 16 residues. The CDR3 sequence is CASSLVLAGTSDTQYF. CDR3 nucleotides: TGTGCCAGCAGCTTGGTCCTAGCGGGGACCTCAGATACGCAGTATTTT.

The CDR3 protein is CASSLPTGAVFF. The CDR3 DNA reads as TGTGCCAGCAGCTTACCGACAGGGGCTGTGTTCTTC. This sequence joins TRBV7-9 and TRBJ2-1, with TRBD1 matching over 8 bases. Germline values: CDR1 SEHNR, CDR2 FQNEAQ (reference sequence). J gave up 15 bases and V 2 bases, and 6 bases lay outside the gene matches. This CDR3 is 12 amino acids long. Full variable domain (rest looked up from reference TRBV7-9 and TRBJ2-1): DTGVSQNPRHKITKRGQNVTFRCDPISEHNRLYWYRQTLGQGPEFLTYFQNEAQLEKSRLLSDRFSAERPKGSFSTLEIQRTEQGDSAMYLCASSLPTGAVFFGPGTRLTVL.

The J gene is TRBJ1-5, the V gene TRBV7-8; TRBD1 aligns across 9 bases. The germline CDR1 and CDR2 sequences are SGHVS and FQNEAQ. CDR3 length: 16 amino acids. V was pared by 5 bases and J by 5 bases, with 10 bases of the junction left unmatched. CDR3 region: CASSRGTGSAYQPQHF. The CDR3 nucleotides are TGTGCCAGCAGCCGTGGGACAGGGAGTGCGTATCAGCCCCAGCATTTT. Filled out from reference TRBV7-8 and TRBJ1-5, the complete variable domain reads GAGVSQSPRYKVAKRGQDVALRCDPISGHVSLFWYQQALGQGPEFLTYFQNEAQLDKSGLPSDRFFAERPEGSVSTLKIQRTQQEDSAVYLCASSRGTGSAYQPQHFGDGTRLSIL.

V gene TRBV4-2 combines with J gene TRBJ2-3; D is perhaps TRBD2 (6 bases). This CDR3 has 18 amino acids. From germline, CDR1 is LGHNA and CDR2 YNFKEQ. Trimming took 1 base from V and 0 from J, leaving 17 bases between them. The CDR3 DNA reads TGTGCCAGCAGCCAAGGCCCGAGGGTTGGGACTAGCACAGATACGCAGTATTTT. This codes for CASSQGPRVGTSTDTQYF.

The chain employs TRBV14 and TRBJ2-7; tentative D call: TRBD2 (5 bases). V was cut by 4 bases and J by 2 bases, with 12 bases left in between. The CDR3 covers 14 residues. Germline loops: CDR1 SGHDN, CDR2 FVKESK. The chain's CDR3 is CASSPMTEAYEQYF. The CDR3 DNA reads as TGTGCCAGCAGCCCGATGACGGAGGCCTACGAGCAGTACTTC.

The J gene is TRBJ2-5, the V gene TRBV11-3; D might be TRBD1 (6 bases). There are 14 residues in the CDR3. Trimming took 5 bases from V and 4 from J, leaving 14 bases between them. CDR1 and CDR2 from the germline V gene are SGHNT and YENEEA. CDR3 bases: TGTGCCAGCAGCCCAGTACAGGGAGCAGAGACCCAGTACTTC. Translation: CASSPVQGAETQYF.

The chain uses TRBV9 and TRBJ2-7, with D tentatively TRBD1 (6 bases). CDR3 length equals 15 residues. V was clipped by 0 bases and J by 1 base, with 11 bases between them. From germline, CDR1 is SGDLS and CDR2 YYNGEE. The CDR3 DNA sequence: TGTGCCAGCAGCGTAGCTCCGGACAGTTCCTACGAGCAGTACTTC. It encodes CASSVAPDSSYEQYF.

The chain links TRBV7-2 to TRBJ2-3; TRBD2 matches at 7 bases. Trimming took 0 bases from V and 4 from J; bases not matched to a gene: 4. The CDR3 is made up of 15 amino acids. CDR1 and CDR2 (germline): SGHTA, FQGNSA. DNA of the CDR3: TGTGCCAGCAGCTTAGCCGGGGGGAGGTCAGATACGCAGTATTTT. It encodes CASSLAGGRSDTQYF.

The rearrangement joins TRBV9 to TRBJ1-1; TRBD1 aligns across 9 bases. CDR1 and CDR2 from the germline V gene are SGDLS and YYNGEE. This CDR3 has 14 residues. V lost 5 bases to trimming and J lost 6 bases; unmatched junction nucleotides: 8. CDR3 coding DNA: TGTGCCAGCAGGGGGACAGGGTTGGGATCTGAAGCTTTCTTT. Encoded protein: CASRGTGLGSEAFF.

The chain links TRBV7-2 to TRBJ2-7; TRBD1 is a possible D gene (6 bases). In germline, CDR1 is SGHTA, CDR2 FQGNSA. V was pared by 5 bases and J by 2 bases, with 10 bases between. This CDR3 comprises 13 residues. The CDR3 coding sequence is TGTGCCAGCAGCCCCCGGACAGCCTACGAGCAGTACTTC. It codes for CASSPRTAYEQYF.

The rearrangement joins TRBV6-5 to TRBJ2-7; TRBD2 aligns across 15 bases. From germline, CDR1 is MNHEY and CDR2 SVGAGI. J gave up 4 bases and V 5 bases, and 3 bases lay outside the gene matches. The CDR3 contains 15 residues. The CDR3 nucleotides are TGTGCCAGCAGTGGGGGGACTAGCGGGAGGTACGAGCAGTACTTC. It codes for CASSGGTSGRYEQYF.

The chain links TRBV11-2 to TRBJ2-3; possibly TRBD2 for D (5 bases). V was shortened by 0 bases and J by 4 bases, with 11 bases between the two germline ends. The CDR3 is 15 residues long. Germline V gene data show CDR1 as SGHAT and CDR2 as FQNNGV. The CDR3 protein is CASSLDTGFADTQYF. The CDR3 nucleotides are TGTGCCAGCAGCTTAGATACGGGGTTCGCAGATACGCAGTATTTT.

V usage is TRBV9 and J usage is TRBJ2-5, with 9 bases aligning to TRBD1. The J call is uncertain, as TRBJ2-7 better fits the DNA end. Germline CDR1 is SGDLS and CDR2 is YYNGEE. This CDR3 is built from 14 residues. In DNA form, the CDR3 reads TGTGCCAGCAGCGTAGGGACAGGGGTCGACGAGCAGTACTTC. This translates into CASSVGTGVDEQYF.